Listed below are T cell receptor beta chains from one sample, sequenced in a study of T cells in Graves' hyperthyroidism and ophthalmopathy. A single record per CDR3 protein comes from TCRdb applying MiXCR to the multiplex PCR reads. The data hold 550,000 to 650,000 distinct CDR3 sequences, with more than 11% observed a single time. Sequencing was done on a sample of blood. The receptors here all came from a young woman with Graves' hyperthyroidism that later progressed to Graves' ophthalmopathy. CDR3s include the opening cysteine and the closing phenylalanine or tryptophan. D genes are given only for firm matches. A clone size is listed for some rows: how often the clone was seen (once, few, many), or a class if it is expanded.

clone_size: many
cdr3_length: 16
d_call: .
v_call: TRBV19
j_call: TRBJ1-2
cdr3_aa: CASSPDRRQGALGYTF
cdr3_nt: TGTGCCAGTAGTCCTGACCGCCGGCAGGGCGCTTTAGGCTACACCTTC

clone_size: many
cdr3_length: 14
d_call: TRBD2
v_call: TRBV10-2
j_call: TRBJ2-1
cdr3_aa: CASSESRLAGGQFF
cdr3_nt: TGCGCCAGCAGTGAGTCGAGACTAGCGGGAGGGCAGTTCTTC

clone_size: many
cdr3_length: 11
d_call: TRBD2
v_call: TRBV20-1
j_call: TRBJ2-1
cdr3_aa: CSVEGAGAVFF
cdr3_nt: TGCAGTGTAGAGGGAGCGGGGGCAGTTTTCTTC

clone_size: many
cdr3_length: 13
d_call: .
v_call: TRBV27
j_call: TRBJ2-5
cdr3_aa: CASSLWGGETQYF
cdr3_nt: TGTGCCAGCAGCTTATGGGGAGGAGAGACCCAGTACTTC

clone_size: many
cdr3_length: 17
d_call: TRBD2
v_call: TRBV6-1
j_call: TRBJ2-1
cdr3_aa: CASSETGLAGNYNEQFF
cdr3_nt: TGTGCCAGCAGTGAGACGGGACTAGCGGGAAACTACAATGAGCAGTTCTTC

clone_size: many
cdr3_length: 12
d_call: TRBD2
v_call: TRBV20-1
j_call: TRBJ2-7
cdr3_aa: CSARRERYEQYF
cdr3_nt: TGCAGTGCTAGGCGGGAGCGGTACGAGCAGTACTTC

clone_size: once
cdr3_length: 15
d_call: .
v_call: TRBV7-2
j_call: TRBJ1-3
cdr3_aa: CASSLEQGRGNTIYF
cdr3_nt: TGTGCCAGCAGCTTAGAGCAGGGCAGGGGAAACACCATATATTTT

clone_size: once
cdr3_length: 15
d_call: TRBD2
v_call: TRBV2
j_call: TRBJ2-1
cdr3_aa: CATSPSGSSYNEQFF
cdr3_nt: TGTGCCACCTCCCCTAGCGGGAGCTCCTACAATGAGCAGTTCTTC

clone_size: many
cdr3_length: 15
d_call: .
v_call: TRBV7-6
j_call: TRBJ1-2
cdr3_aa: CASSLGSDPDYGYTF
cdr3_nt: TGTGCCAGCAGCTTAGGTTCCGATCCAGACTATGGCTACACCTTC

clone_size: .
cdr3_length: 15
d_call: .
v_call: TRBV4-1
j_call: TRBJ2-2
cdr3_aa: CASSQVSGLTGELFF
cdr3_nt: TGCGCCAGCAGCCAAGTATCAGGGTTAACCGGGGAGCTGTTTTTT

clone_size: many
cdr3_length: 13
d_call: .
v_call: TRBV25-1
j_call: TRBJ1-6
cdr3_aa: CASSEGGASPLHF
cdr3_nt: TGTGCCAGCAGTGAAGGGGGAGCTTCACCCCTCCACTTT

clone_size: many
cdr3_length: 16
d_call: TRBD1
v_call: TRBV5-8
j_call: TRBJ1-1
cdr3_aa: CASSLTGGIGNTEAFF
cdr3_nt: TGTGCCAGCAGCTTGACAGGGGGCATAGGGAACACTGAAGCTTTCTTT

clone_size: .
cdr3_length: 21
d_call: TRBD2
v_call: TRBV3-1
j_call: TRBJ2-1
cdr3_aa: CASSQDQGLAGGWSSYNERFF
cdr3_nt: TGTGCCAGCAGCCAAGATCAGGGACTAGCGGGAGGCTGGAGCTCCTACAATGAGCGGTTCTTC

clone_size: many
cdr3_length: 12
d_call: .
v_call: TRBV30
j_call: TRBJ1-4
cdr3_aa: CAYGPGVEKLFF
cdr3_nt: TGTGCCTACGGGCCCGGGGTGGAAAAACTGTTTTTT

clone_size: many
cdr3_length: 14
d_call: .
v_call: TRBV7-3
j_call: TRBJ1-1
cdr3_aa: CASSLLEGWTEAFF
cdr3_nt: TGTGCCAGCAGCTTATTAGAGGGGTGGACTGAAGCTTTCTTT

clone_size: many
cdr3_length: 13
d_call: TRBD1
v_call: TRBV27
j_call: TRBJ2-1
cdr3_aa: CASRLGTDNEQFF
cdr3_nt: TGTGCCAGCAGACTAGGGACAGACAATGAGCAGTTCTTC